These T cell receptor beta chains were read from a single sample in a study of blood T cells in healthy people across ages. TCRdb used MiXCR to reprocess the 5' RACE reads, holding one entry per CDR3 protein. The profile covers about 640,000 distinct CDR3 sequences, with about 53% appearing a single time and roughly 34% taken by the ten largest. The sample comprised blood. These TCRs come from a man in his fifties or sixties in good health. Each CDR3 is given with its conserved first and last residue. A D gene is named only where the DNA matches it firmly. Expanded clones are given a class, and other clones once, few, many or no size at all.

CDR3nt | CDR3aa | j_gene | v_gene | abundance | d_gene
TGTGCCAGCAGTCGTCGCGGGGGGATAACCTACGAGCAGTACTTC | CASSRRGGITYEQYF | TRBJ2-7 | TRBV27 | few | TRBD2
TGTGCCAGCAGTCCTTGGGACAGGCCTGAAAAACTGTTTTTT | CASSPWDRPEKLFF | TRBJ1-4 | TRBV28 | many | TRBD1
TGCAGTGCGCAGACTAGCGGGGGGCCCTACGAGCAGTACTTC | CSAQTSGGPYEQYF | TRBJ2-7 | TRBV20-1 | few | TRBD2
TGTGCCAGCAGCTTCGAAGGCATGAGTGAAAAACTGTTTTTT | CASSFEGMSEKLFF | TRBJ1-4 | TRBV5-5 | - | -
TGCGCCAGCAGCCCGACCGGGACAGGGTACAACGAGCAGTACTTC | CASSPTGTGYNEQYF | TRBJ2-7 | TRBV4-1 | few | TRBD1
TGTGCCAGCAGCGGGGACCCTTCATCCTACAATGAGCAGTTCTTC | CASSGDPSSYNEQFF | TRBJ2-1 | TRBV11-2 | - | -
TGTGCCAAGGGGGTGGCCAGCCAAGAGACCCAGTACTTC | CAKGVASQETQYF | TRBJ2-5 | TRBV2 | - | -
TGTGCCAGCAGCACTTTACAGGGGTACGAGCAGTACTTC | CASSTLQGYEQYF | TRBJ2-7 | TRBV9 | - | TRBD1
TGCGCCAGCAGCTTAAGACAGGGGGCTAACAATGAGCAGTTCTTC | CASSLRQGANNEQFF | TRBJ2-1 | TRBV5-1 | - | TRBD1
TGCGCCAGCACCAAGACAGGGGAGGGAGAGACCCAGTACTTC | CASTKTGEGETQYF | TRBJ2-5 | TRBV5-1 | few | -
TGTGCCAGCAGTTTGGGGGGGCGGGCATACAATGAGCAGTTCTTC | CASSLGGRAYNEQFF | TRBJ2-1 | TRBV28 | - | -
TGTGCCAGCAGATCCCGGACAACTAATGAAAAACTGTTTTTT | CASRSRTTNEKLFF | TRBJ1-4 | TRBV7-9 | once | -
TGTGCCAGCAGCGGGCTAGCGGGGGGGCATTCCTCCTACGAGCAGTACTTC | CASSGLAGGHSSYEQYF | TRBJ2-7 | TRBV5-6 | - | TRBD2
TGTGCCACCCCGTACCGACTAGCGGGTTACAATGAGCAGTACTTC | CATPYRLAGYNEQYF | TRBJ2-5 | TRBV21-1 | - | -
TGCAGCGTTGGAGGGGTTTTGAGTGAAAAACTGTTTTTT | CSVGGVLSEKLFF | TRBJ1-4 | TRBV29-1 | - | -
TGTGCCAGCAGTACCGGCCCAAGCTACGAGCAGTACTTC | CASSTGPSYEQYF | TRBJ2-7 | TRBV6-2/TRBV6-3 | - | -
TGTGCCAGCTCACCAAGAGACCGGAACACTGAAGCTTTCTTT | CASSPRDRNTEAFF | TRBJ1-1 | TRBV18 | - | -
TGTGCCAGCAGTTCATTGACAGCCGCGTATAGGTCTTTCTTT | CASSSLTAAYRSFF | TRBJ1-1 | TRBV12-3/TRBV12-4 | - | -
TGTGCCAGCACTAATGCAGGGGTTCTAGGAAAACTGTTTTTT | CASTNAGVLGKLFF | TRBJ1-4 | TRBV2 | - | -
TGTGCCATCAGTCGGGATGGGGCCAACGTCCTGACTTTC | CAISRDGANVLTF | TRBJ2-6 | TRBV10-3 | - | -
TGCAGTGCTAGACGGACGAATAACAAGGTCCGAGAGACCCAGTACTTC | CSARRTNNKVRETQYF | TRBJ2-5 | TRBV20-1 | - | -
TGCAGCGTGGGAGGGTCGGACTATGGCTACACCTTC | CSVGGSDYGYTF | TRBJ1-2 | TRBV29-1 | - | -
TGTGCCAGCAGCCCCGGACAGGGCGGTCGGGGCACAGATACGCAGTATTTT | CASSPGQGGRGTDTQYF | TRBJ2-3 | TRBV7-2 | - | TRBD1
TGTGCCAGCAGCCAGGCTTACAAAAATTCACCCCTCCACTTT | CASSQAYKNSPLHF | TRBJ1-6 | TRBV4-2 | - | -
TGCAGCGCCCCGGAGGGTCTGAACACTGAAGCTTTCTTT | CSAPEGLNTEAFF | TRBJ1-1 | TRBV29-1 | once | -
TGTGCCAGCAGCTCGCGGGGAGCGGGGGGTTTCGAGACCCAGTACTTC | CASSSRGAGGFETQYF | TRBJ2-5 | TRBV11-2 | - | TRBD2
TGCAGCGTTGAAGGGCTAGCCAATGAGCAGTTCTTC | CSVEGLANEQFF | TRBJ2-1 | TRBV29-1 | - | -
TGCGCCAGCAGCCCGGAGGGCGTCGTCCTGACTTTC | CASSPEGVVLTF | TRBJ2-6 | TRBV5-1 | many | -
TGTGCCAGCAGCTTCAATCTAGACACGGAGGAGTACTTC | CASSFNLDTEEYF | TRBJ2-5 | TRBV5-6 | - | -
TGTGCCAGCGCTTGGGGGGCCGCCTATGGCTACACCTTC | CASAWGAAYGYTF | TRBJ1-2 | TRBV7-9 | - | -
TGTGCCAGCAGTAGACTAGCGGGGGGCCTCACCGGGGAGCTGTTTTTT | CASSRLAGGLTGELFF | TRBJ2-2 | TRBV6-5 | few | TRBD2
TGCGCCAGCAGCCTAGAGGACAGAGACACCGGGGAGCTGTTTTTT | CASSLEDRDTGELFF | TRBJ2-2 | TRBV5-1 | - | -
TGTGCCAGCAGCTTAGTCGGGCAGGGTGGAACCGGGGAGCTGTTTTTT | CASSLVGQGGTGELFF | TRBJ2-2 | TRBV7-2 | - | -
TGTGCCAGCAGCCAAGCTCCTAGCGGGGGGGCCTTGCTACAAGAGACCCAGTACTTC | CASSQAPSGGALLQETQYF | TRBJ2-5 | TRBV4-2 | few | TRBD2
TGTGCCAGCAGCTCTCCGGACGGATACTTAGCCAAAAACATTCAGTACTTC | CASSSPDGYLAKNIQYF | TRBJ2-4 | TRBV11-2 | few | -
TGTGCCGGCAGTGTAACGGGGAAGCCAACCGAGACCCAGTACTTC | CAGSVTGKPTETQYF | TRBJ2-5 | TRBV27 | - | -
TGTGCCAGCAGCCAAGTTCGGCTAGACCAAGAGACCCAGTACTTC | CASSQVRLDQETQYF | TRBJ2-5 | TRBV3-1 | - | -
TGTGCCATCAGGGGGACAGGCCTCAATCAGCCCCAGCATTTT | CAIRGTGLNQPQHF | TRBJ1-5 | TRBV10-3 | - | TRBD1
TGTGCCAGCAGTTTAGCCCCGGGGCTACAGGGTATAAATTCACCCCTCCACTTT | CASSLAPGLQGINSPLHF | TRBJ1-6 | TRBV28 | - | -
TGTGCCAGCAGCCGAACTAGGGACTCCTACGAGCAGTACTTC | CASSRTRDSYEQYF | TRBJ2-7 | TRBV7-2 | - | -
TGTGCCAGCAGCCCCCGCAGGGCAGGGGGAGCTGAAGCTTTCTTT | CASSPRRAGGAEAFF | TRBJ1-1 | TRBV9 | - | TRBD1
TGTGCCAGCAGCTTAGATCGTAGGTGGGGGGGAGATGAGCAGTTCTTC | CASSLDRRWGGDEQFF | TRBJ2-1 | TRBV7-2 | - | TRBD2
TGCGCCAGCAGCCTGACTGCGGGGGGAAACACCTACGAGCAGTACTTC | CASSLTAGGNTYEQYF | TRBJ2-7 | TRBV5-1 | few | TRBD2
TGTGCCATCAGTGTCGGGCTAAAGGGCGAGCAGTACTTC | CAISVGLKGEQYF | TRBJ2-7 | TRBV10-3 | - | -
TGTGCCAGCAGCTTAGTAGGGACCGCGGGTAATTCACCCCTCCACTTT | CASSLVGTAGNSPLHF | TRBJ1-6 | TRBV7-2 | few | -
TGTGCCAGCAGTGAGAGGACTAGCGGGGGTACCAATGAGCAGTTCTTC | CASSERTSGGTNEQFF | TRBJ2-1 | TRBV2 | - | TRBD2
TGTGCCAGCAGCTTAATCTCCAATAATTCACCCCTCCACTTT | CASSLISNNSPLHF | TRBJ1-6 | TRBV11-2 | - | -
TGTGCCAGCACCCGGGCAGGGCTAAACTATGGCTACACCTTC | CASTRAGLNYGYTF | TRBJ1-2 | TRBV6-2/TRBV6-3 | - | -
TGTGCCAGCAGCCCCGGGACAGGGCTACAGCCCCAGCATTTT | CASSPGTGLQPQHF | TRBJ1-5 | TRBV7-9 | once | TRBD1
TGTGCCAGCGGCTCCTACGGGGACAGTGGGTACTATGGCTACACCTTC | CASGSYGDSGYYGYTF | TRBJ1-2 | TRBV7-8 | - | TRBD1